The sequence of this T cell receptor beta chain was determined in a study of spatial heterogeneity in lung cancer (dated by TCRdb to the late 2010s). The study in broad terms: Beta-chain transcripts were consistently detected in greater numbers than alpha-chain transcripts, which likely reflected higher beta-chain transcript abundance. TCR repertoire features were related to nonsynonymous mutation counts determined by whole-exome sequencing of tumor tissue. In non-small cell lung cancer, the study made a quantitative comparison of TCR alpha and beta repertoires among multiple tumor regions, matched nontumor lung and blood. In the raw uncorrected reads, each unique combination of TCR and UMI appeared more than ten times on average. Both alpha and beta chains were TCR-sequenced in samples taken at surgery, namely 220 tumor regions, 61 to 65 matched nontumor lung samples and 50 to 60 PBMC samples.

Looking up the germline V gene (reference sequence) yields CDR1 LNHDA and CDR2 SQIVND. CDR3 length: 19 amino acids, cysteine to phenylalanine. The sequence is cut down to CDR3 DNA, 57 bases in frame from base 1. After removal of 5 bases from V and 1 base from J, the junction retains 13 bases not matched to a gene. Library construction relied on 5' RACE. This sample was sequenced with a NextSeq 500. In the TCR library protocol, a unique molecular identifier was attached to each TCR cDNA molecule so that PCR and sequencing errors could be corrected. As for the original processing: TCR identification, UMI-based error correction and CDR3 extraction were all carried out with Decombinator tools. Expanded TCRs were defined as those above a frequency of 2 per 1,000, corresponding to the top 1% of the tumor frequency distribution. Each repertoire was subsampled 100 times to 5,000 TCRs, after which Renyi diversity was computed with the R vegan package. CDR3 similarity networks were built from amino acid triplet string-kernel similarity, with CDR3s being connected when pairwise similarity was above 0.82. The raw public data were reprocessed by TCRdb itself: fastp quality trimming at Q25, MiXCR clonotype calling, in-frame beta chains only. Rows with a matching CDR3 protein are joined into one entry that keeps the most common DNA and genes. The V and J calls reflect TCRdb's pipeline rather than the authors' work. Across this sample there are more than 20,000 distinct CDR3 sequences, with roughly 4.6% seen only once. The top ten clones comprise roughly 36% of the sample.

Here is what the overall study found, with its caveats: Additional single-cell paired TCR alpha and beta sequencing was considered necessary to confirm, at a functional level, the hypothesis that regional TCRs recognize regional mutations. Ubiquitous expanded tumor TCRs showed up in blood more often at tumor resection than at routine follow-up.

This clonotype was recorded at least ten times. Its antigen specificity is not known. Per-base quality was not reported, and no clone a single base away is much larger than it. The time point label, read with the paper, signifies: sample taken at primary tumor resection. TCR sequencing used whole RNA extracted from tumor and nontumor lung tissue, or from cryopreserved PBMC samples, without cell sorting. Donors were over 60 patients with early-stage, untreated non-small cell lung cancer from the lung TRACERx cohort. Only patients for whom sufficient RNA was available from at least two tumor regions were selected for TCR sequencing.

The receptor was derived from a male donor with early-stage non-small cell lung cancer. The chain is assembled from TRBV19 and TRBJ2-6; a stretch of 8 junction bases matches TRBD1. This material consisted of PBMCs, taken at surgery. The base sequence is TGTGCCAGTAGTCCCCGGGCAGGGGGCTTTCAATCTGGGGCCAACGTCCTGACTTTC. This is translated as CASSPRAGGFQSGANVLTF. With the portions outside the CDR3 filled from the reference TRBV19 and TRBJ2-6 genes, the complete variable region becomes DGGITQSPKYLFRKEGQNVTLSCEQNLNHDAMYWYRQDPGQGLRLIYYSQIVNDFQKGDIAEGYSVSREKKESFPLTVTSAQKNPTAFYLCASSPRAGGFQSGANVLTFGAGSRLTVL.